This TCR beta chain was sequenced in a study of technical replicates of blood from a handful of donors. Sequencing was performed with immunoSEQ multiplex PCR; in TCRdb, only in-frame clones are kept and a portion is missing. The data hold approximately 87,000 clones, with 75% to 95% observed a single time. V gave up 7 bases and J gave up 5 bases; unmatched junction bases: 12. Germline CDR1 LNHDA, CDR2 SQIVND (reference sequence). CDR3 size: 16 residues. This chain links TRBV19 with TRBJ2-2; 8 bases match TRBD2. This clonotype was sampled from a human donor in good health. Some clones in this sample may be carry-over from other donors' samples. The specimen was T cells isolated from PBMCs. CDR3 loop: CASTTLSGSGTGELFF. The CDR3 bases are TGTGCCAGTACTACCTTAAGCGGGAGTGGTACCGGGGAGCTGTTTTTT.